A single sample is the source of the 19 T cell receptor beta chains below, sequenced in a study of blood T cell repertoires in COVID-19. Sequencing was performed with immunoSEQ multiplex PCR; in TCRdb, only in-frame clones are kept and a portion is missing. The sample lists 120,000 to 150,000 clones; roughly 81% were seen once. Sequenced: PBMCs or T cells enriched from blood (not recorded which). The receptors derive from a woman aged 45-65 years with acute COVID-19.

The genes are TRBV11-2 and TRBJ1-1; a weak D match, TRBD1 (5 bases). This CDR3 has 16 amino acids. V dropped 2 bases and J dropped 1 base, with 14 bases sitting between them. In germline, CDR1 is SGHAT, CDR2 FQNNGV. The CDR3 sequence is CASSLMVLQENTEAFF. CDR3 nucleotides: TGTGCCAGCAGCTTAATGGTCCTACAGGAGAACACTGAAGCTTTCTTT.

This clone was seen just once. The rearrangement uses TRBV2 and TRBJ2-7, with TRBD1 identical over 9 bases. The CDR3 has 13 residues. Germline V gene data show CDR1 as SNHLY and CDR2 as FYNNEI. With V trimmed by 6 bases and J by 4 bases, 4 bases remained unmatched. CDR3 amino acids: CASSRDREYEQYF. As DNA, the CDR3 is TGTGCCAGCAGCCGGGACAGGGAGTACGAGCAGTACTTC.

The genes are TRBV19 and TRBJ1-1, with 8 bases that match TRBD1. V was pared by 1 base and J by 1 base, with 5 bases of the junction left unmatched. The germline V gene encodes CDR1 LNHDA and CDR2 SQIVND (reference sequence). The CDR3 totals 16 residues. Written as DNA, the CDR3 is TGTGCCAGTAGTATAGCCCAGACAGGGGAGAACACTGAAGCTTTCTTT. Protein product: CASSIAQTGENTEAFF.

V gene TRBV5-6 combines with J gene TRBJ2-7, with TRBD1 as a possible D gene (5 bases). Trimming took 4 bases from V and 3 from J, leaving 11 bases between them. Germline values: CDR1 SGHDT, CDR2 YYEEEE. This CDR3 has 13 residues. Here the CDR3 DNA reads TGTGCCAGCAGCGTAGTTCAGGGCTACGAGCAGTACTTC. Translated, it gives CASSVVQGYEQYF.

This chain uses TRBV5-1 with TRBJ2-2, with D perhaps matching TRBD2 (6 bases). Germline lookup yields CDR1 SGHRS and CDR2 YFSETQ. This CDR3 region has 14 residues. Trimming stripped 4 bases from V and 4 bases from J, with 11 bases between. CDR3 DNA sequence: TGCGCCAGCAGCCCGGGGGAGACCACCGGGGAGCTGTTTTTT. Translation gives CASSPGETTGELFF.

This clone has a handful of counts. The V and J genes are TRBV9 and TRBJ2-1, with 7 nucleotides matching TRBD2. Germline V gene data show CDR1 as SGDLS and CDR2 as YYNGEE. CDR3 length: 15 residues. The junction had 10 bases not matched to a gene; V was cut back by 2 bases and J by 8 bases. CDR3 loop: CASSVGSGNGYEQFF. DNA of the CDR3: TGTGCCAGCAGCGTTGGAAGCGGGAATGGGTATGAGCAGTTCTTC.

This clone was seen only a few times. In nucleotides, the CDR3 is TGTGCCAGCAGCTCCAGAAACACCGGGGAGCTGTTTTTT. Translating gives CASSSRNTGELFF. V is TRBV7-9 and J is TRBJ2-2, with D unresolved. Per germline, CDR1 SEHNR and CDR2 FQNEAQ (reference sequence). This CDR3 has 13 amino acids. V was trimmed by 4 bases and J by 2 bases, leaving 5 bases between them.

The CDR3 nucleotides are TGTGCCAGCAGTGCCTTCAGGGGAAAGGGCGGTGCCTTTAGCAATCAGCCCCAGCATTTT. Its protein product is CASSAFRGKGGAFSNQPQHF. The V call is TRBV6-1, the J call TRBJ1-5; tentative D call: TRBD1 (6 bases). The CDR3 runs 20 residues. Trimming pared 4 bases from V and 0 bases from J, leaving 25 bases between. In germline, CDR1 is MNHNS, CDR2 SASEGT.

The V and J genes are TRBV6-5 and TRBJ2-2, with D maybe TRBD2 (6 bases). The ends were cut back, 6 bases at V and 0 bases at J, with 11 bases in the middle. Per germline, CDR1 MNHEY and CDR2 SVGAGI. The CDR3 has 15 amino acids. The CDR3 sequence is CASRAGTSNTGELFF. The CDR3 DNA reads TGTGCCAGCAGGGCCGGGACTTCGAACACCGGGGAGCTGTTTTTT.

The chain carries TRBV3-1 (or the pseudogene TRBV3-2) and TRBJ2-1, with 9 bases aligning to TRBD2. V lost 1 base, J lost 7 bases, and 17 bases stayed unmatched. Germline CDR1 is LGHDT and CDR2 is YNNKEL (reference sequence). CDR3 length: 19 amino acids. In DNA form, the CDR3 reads TGTGCCAGCAGCCAAGGATTATTTAGCGGGAGTTTGCGGGGGAATGAGCAGTTCTTC. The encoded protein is CASSQGLFSGSLRGNEQFF.

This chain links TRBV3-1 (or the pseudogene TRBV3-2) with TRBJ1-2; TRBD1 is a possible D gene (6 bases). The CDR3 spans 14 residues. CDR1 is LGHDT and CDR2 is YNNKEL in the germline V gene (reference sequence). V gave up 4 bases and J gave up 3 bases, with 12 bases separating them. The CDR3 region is CASSPSTGYYGYTF. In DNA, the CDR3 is TGTGCCAGCAGCCCTTCTACAGGGTACTATGGCTACACCTTC.

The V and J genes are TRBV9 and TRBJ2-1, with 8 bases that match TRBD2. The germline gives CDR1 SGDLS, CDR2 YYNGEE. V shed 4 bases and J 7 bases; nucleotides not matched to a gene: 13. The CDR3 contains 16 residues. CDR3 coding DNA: TGTGCCAGCAGCTATACCTCGGGACTAGGGGAGAATGAGCAGTTCTTC. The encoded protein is CASSYTSGLGENEQFF.

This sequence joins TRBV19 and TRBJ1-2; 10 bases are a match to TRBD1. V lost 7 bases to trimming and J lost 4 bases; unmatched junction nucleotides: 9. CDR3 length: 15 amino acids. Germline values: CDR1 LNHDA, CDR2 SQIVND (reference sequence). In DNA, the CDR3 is TGTGCCAGTACTTGGGGACAGGGGCGGTCCTATGGCTACACCTTC. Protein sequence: CASTWGQGRSYGYTF.

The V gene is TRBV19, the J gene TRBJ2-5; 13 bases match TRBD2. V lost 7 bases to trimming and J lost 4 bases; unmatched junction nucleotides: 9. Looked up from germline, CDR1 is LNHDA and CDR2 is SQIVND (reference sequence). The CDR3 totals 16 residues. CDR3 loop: CASNWGLAGTRETQYF. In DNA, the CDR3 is TGTGCCAGTAATTGGGGACTAGCGGGAACCCGAGAGACCCAGTACTTC.

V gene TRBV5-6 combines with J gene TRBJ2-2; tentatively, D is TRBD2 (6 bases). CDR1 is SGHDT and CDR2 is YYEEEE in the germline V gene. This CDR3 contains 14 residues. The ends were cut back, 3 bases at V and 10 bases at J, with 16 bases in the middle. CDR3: CASSSGMGGLELFF. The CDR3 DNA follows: TGTGCCAGCAGCTCGGGTATGGGAGGACTGGAGCTGTTTTTT. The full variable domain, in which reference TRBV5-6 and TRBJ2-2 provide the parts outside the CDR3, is DAGVTQSPTHLIKTRGQQVTLRCSPKSGHDTVSWYQQALGQGPQFIFQYYEEEERQRGNFPDRFSGHQFPNYSSELNVNALLLGDSALYLCASSSGMGGLELFFGEGSRLTVL.

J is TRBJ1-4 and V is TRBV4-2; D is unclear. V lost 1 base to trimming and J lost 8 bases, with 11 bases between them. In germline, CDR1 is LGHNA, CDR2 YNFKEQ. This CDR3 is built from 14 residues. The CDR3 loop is CASSQVSLGEKLFF. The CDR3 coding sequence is TGTGCCAGCAGCCAAGTATCCCTAGGCGAAAAACTGTTTTTT.

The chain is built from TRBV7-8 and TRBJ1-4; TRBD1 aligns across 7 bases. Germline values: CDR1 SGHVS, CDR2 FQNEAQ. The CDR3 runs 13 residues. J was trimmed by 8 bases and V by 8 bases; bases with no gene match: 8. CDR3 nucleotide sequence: TGTGCCAGCTTGACAGGGTTTGAAGAAAAACTGTTTTTT. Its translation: CASLTGFEEKLFF. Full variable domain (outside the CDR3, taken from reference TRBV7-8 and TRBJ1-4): GAGVSQSPRYKVAKRGQDVALRCDPISGHVSLFWYQQALGQGPEFLTYFQNEAQLDKSGLPSDRFFAERPEGSVSTLKIQRTQQEDSAVYLCASLTGFEEKLFFGSGTQLSVL.

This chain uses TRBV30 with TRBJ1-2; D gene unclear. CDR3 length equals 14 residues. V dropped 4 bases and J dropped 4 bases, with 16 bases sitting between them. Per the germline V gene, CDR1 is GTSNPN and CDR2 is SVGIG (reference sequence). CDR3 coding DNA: TGTGCCTGGATCCCGACGGCGGCAGTCTATGGCTACACCTTC. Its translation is CAWIPTAAVYGYTF.

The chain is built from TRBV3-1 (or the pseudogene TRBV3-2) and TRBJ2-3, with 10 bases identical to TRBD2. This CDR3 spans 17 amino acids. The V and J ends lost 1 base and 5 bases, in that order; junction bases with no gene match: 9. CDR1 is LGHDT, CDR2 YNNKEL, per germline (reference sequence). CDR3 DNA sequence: TGTGCCAGCAGCCAAGGCCCAGCGGGAGGGCCACAAGATACGCAGTATTTT. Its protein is CASSQGPAGGPQDTQYF.